The 29 T cell receptor beta chains below all came from one sample that was sequenced in a study of blood T cell repertoires in COVID-19. Sequencing used immunoSEQ multiplex PCR; TCRdb keeps in-frame clones, though not all of them. The sample contains about 190,000 clones, about nine tenths of which appear only once. Sequencing input: peripheral blood. These receptors were obtained from a man aged 35 to 55 with acute or convalescent COVID-19.

V is TRBV18 and J is TRBJ2-3; weak D call: TRBD1 (6 bases). This CDR3 contains 16 residues. V lost 6 bases to trimming and J lost 4 bases, with 20 bases between them. The germline CDR1 and CDR2 sequences are KGHSH and LQKENI. CDR3 sequence reads: CASSLTQRAGADTQYF. The CDR3 coding sequence is TGTGCCAGCTCGCTCACCCAAAGGGCAGGGGCAGATACGCAGTATTTT.

The chain has TRBV5-1 and TRBJ2-7, with D unresolved. There are 13 residues in the CDR3. The V and J ends lost 3 bases and 3 bases respectively, with 10 bases between them. Germline loops: CDR1 SGHRS, CDR2 YFSETQ. This chain's CDR3 is CASSSPHSYEQYF. CDR3 DNA sequence: TGCGCCAGCAGCTCGCCCCACAGCTACGAGCAGTACTTC.

A remark on this clone: One end of the junction is discordant with germline, which a read error may explain. The rearrangement links TRBV5-5 to TRBJ2-5; the D gene is possibly TRBD2 (6 bases). The CDR3 extends over 12 amino acids. The germline gives CDR1 SGHKS, CDR2 YYEKEE (reference sequence). The CDR3 DNA follows: TGTGCCAGCAGCTTGGTCGGGGCAGGAGGGAACTTC. Protein product: CASSLVGAGGNF.

In this sample, this clone turned up once. Germline is not matched at one junction end, which may reflect a read error. V usage is TRBV10-2 and J usage is TRBJ1-1, with D hard to call. Germline CDR1 and CDR2: WSHSY and SAAADI. The CDR3 extends over 13 amino acids. The CDR3 coding sequence is TGCGCCAGCAGGGAGTCATCTTTCGGTGAAGCTTTCTTT. Protein sequence: CASRESSFGEAFF.

This chain connects TRBV30 to TRBJ2-3, with 14 bases aligning to TRBD2. The CDR3 extends over 15 amino acids. Germline trimming cut 0 bases from V and 8 bases from J; bases unmatched to any gene: 4. CDR1 and CDR2 from the germline V gene are GTSNPN and SVGIG (reference sequence). CDR3 DNA: TGTGCCTGGAGTGTGACTAGCGGGGGGGCAGGTACGCAGTATTTT. It translates to CAWSVTSGGAGTQYF.

The DNA of the CDR3 is TGTGCCAGCAGCTTGGTGGGACAGGGGGCGGACACTGAAGCTTTCTTT. Its protein is CASSLVGQGADTEAFF. This chain uses TRBV5-6 with TRBJ1-1; 12 bases fit TRBD1. The germline V gene encodes CDR1 SGHDT and CDR2 YYEEEE. Unmatched junction bases numbered 3, after V lost 0 bases and J lost 3 bases. CDR3 length: 16 amino acids.

The V gene is TRBV3-1 (or the pseudogene TRBV3-2), the J gene TRBJ1-4, with no clear D. V was pared by 2 bases and J by 10 bases, with 26 bases between. The CDR3 has 18 amino acids. Germline CDR1 is LGHDT and CDR2 is YNNKEL (reference sequence). DNA for the CDR3: TGTGCCAGCAGCCAACCGTTAGACGGTGGTGGATTTGGAGGAAAACTGTTTTTT. Translating it yields CASSQPLDGGGFGGKLFF.

A note on this clone: Other DNA sequences in the sample encode the same CDR3. The chain employs TRBV4-2 and TRBJ2-7; 10 bases map to TRBD1. V lost 4 bases to trimming and J lost 7 bases; unmatched junction nucleotides: 10. Germline assignment: CDR1 LGHNA and CDR2 YNFKEQ. The length of the CDR3 is 15 residues. This CDR3 reads CASSRTGTGVGEQYF. The DNA of the CDR3 is TGTGCCAGCAGCCGAACCGGGACAGGGGTGGGTGAGCAGTACTTC.

The rearrangement links TRBV10-3 to TRBJ2-5, with TRBD2 matching over 9 bases. The J segment lost 4 bases and the V segment lost 0 bases, leaving 3 bases of the junction unmatched. CDR1 and CDR2 (germline): ENHRY, SYGVKD. The CDR3 consists of 15 residues. CDR3 DNA sequence: TGTGCCATCAGTGAGTCGGCGGGGGGGATAGAGACCCAGTACTTC. It encodes CAISESAGGIETQYF.

The chain employs TRBV10-1 and TRBJ1-3; a weak D match, TRBD1 (6 bases). This CDR3 has 16 amino acids. Trimming took 3 bases from V and 2 from J, leaving 14 bases between them. Germline values: CDR1 WNHNN, CDR2 SYGVQD (reference sequence). The CDR3: CASSDGTLRTGNTIYF. The CDR3 coding sequence is TGCGCCAGCAGTGATGGGACATTAAGAACTGGAAACACCATATATTTT.

The chain carries TRBV29-1 and TRBJ1-1; 9 bases are a match to TRBD1. CDR3 length: 14 amino acids. With V trimmed by 6 bases and J by 4 bases, 9 bases remained unmatched. Germline V gives CDR1 SQVTM, CDR2 ANQGSEA. The CDR3 DNA reads TGCAGCGTCCGGACAGGGGTTCTGGCCACTGAAGCTTTCTTT. Its protein product is CSVRTGVLATEAFF.

The chain combines TRBV10-2 with TRBJ1-3; D may be TRBD1 (6 bases). The germline V gene has CDR1 WSHSY and CDR2 SAAADI. V was shortened by 5 bases and J by 1 base, with 12 bases between the two germline ends. CDR3 length: 15 amino acids. Written as DNA, the CDR3 is TGCGCCAGCAGTTTTGGACAGCCATCTGGAAACACCATATATTTT. Translating it yields CASSFGQPSGNTIYF.

The J gene is TRBJ1-3, the V gene TRBV4-2, with a weak D call TRBD1 (6 bases). Deletions cut 5 bases from V and 0 bases from J, with 17 bases between. Germline lookup yields CDR1 LGHNA and CDR2 YNFKEQ. The CDR3 spans 17 residues. CDR3 in amino acids: CASSNPQGQISGNTIYF. CDR3 DNA: TGTGCCAGCAGCAACCCACAGGGTCAAATCTCTGGAAACACCATATATTTT.

The rearrangement joins TRBV28 to TRBJ2-5; D is perhaps TRBD2 (6 bases). Germline CDR1 MDHEN, CDR2 SYDVKM. Trimming removed 6 bases from V and 5 bases from J, with 13 bases in between. The CDR3 has 13 amino acids. CDR3 bases: TGTGCCAGCAGGGAGGGCCGTGAGGAGACCCAGTACTTC. It translates to CASREGREETQYF.

J is TRBJ2-5 and V is TRBV14; 7 positions agree with TRBD2. Trimming took 1 base from V and 7 from J; bases not matched to a gene: 9. Germline loops: CDR1 SGHDN, CDR2 FVKESK. This CDR3 has 15 residues. CDR3 in DNA: TGTGCCAGCAGCCAAGTAAAGCGGGGAAGCGGGACCCAGTACTTC. Translated: CASSQVKRGSGTQYF.

The chain recombines TRBV18 with TRBJ2-2; 11 bases fit TRBD1. Germline CDR1 reads KGHSH; CDR2 reads LQKENI. The length of the CDR3 is 19 residues. V lost 1 base, J lost 3 bases, and 10 bases stayed unmatched. The chain's CDR3 is CASSPRRRDRGTDTGELFF. The CDR3 DNA reads as TGTGCCAGCTCACCACGGCGGAGGGACAGGGGGACGGACACCGGGGAGCTGTTTTTT.

This chain connects TRBV11-2 to TRBJ1-1, with D maybe TRBD1 (5 bases). The CDR3 has 14 amino acids. CDR1 is SGHAT and CDR2 is FQNNGV in the germline V gene. With 3 bases removed from V and 2 bases from J, the gap between germline ends came to 10 bases. CDR3 loop: CASSLGRLNTEAFF. In DNA, the CDR3 is TGTGCCAGCAGCTTGGGGCGGCTTAACACTGAAGCTTTCTTT.

The chain uses TRBV5-4 and TRBJ2-1; TRBD1 aligns across 8 bases. From germline, CDR1 is SGHNT and CDR2 YYREEE (reference sequence). This CDR3 has 15 amino acids. V gave up 3 bases and J gave up 10 bases; unmatched junction bases: 12. The CDR3 here is CASSSIGGQVTEQFF. In DNA form, the CDR3 reads TGTGCCAGCAGCTCCATAGGGGGACAGGTCACGGAGCAGTTCTTC.

This clone was counted only a few times. The gene calls are TRBV5-1 and TRBJ1-6; D gene ambiguous. The CDR3 is 15 residues long. V shed 0 bases and J shed 0 bases, with 4 bases lying between them. The V gene's germline CDR1 is SGHRS and CDR2 YFSETQ. The DNA for the CDR3 is TGCGCCAGCAGCTTGGACAGCTCCTATAATTCACCCCTCCACTTT. Residues: CASSLDSSYNSPLHF.

The V call is TRBV6-5, the J call TRBJ2-3; 8 positions agree with TRBD2. Looked up from germline, CDR1 is MNHEY and CDR2 is SVGAGI. The ends lost 6 bases at V and 3 bases at J; junction bases unmatched: 5. CDR3 size: 14 residues. CDR3 protein: CASRRLAYTDTQYF. Here the CDR3 DNA reads TGTGCCAGCAGGAGACTAGCGTATACAGATACGCAGTATTTT.

This clone has only one observation. The rearrangement uses TRBV6-2 or TRBV6-3 and TRBJ2-6; possibly TRBD1 for D (6 bases). The CDR3 consists of 18 residues. Trimming cost V 3 bases and J 5 bases, with 20 bases left between them. The germline V gene has CDR1 MNHEY and CDR2 SVGEGT. CDR3 sequence (DNA): TGTGCCAGCAGTTATACTCATACTCCAGGGGAATGGGCCAACGTCCTGACTTTC. This translates into CASSYTHTPGEWANVLTF.

The chain employs TRBV10-2 and TRBJ1-2, with D perhaps matching TRBD1 (6 bases). Germline CDR1 is WSHSY and CDR2 is SAAADI. This CDR3 region has 13 residues. Trimming took off 3 bases at V and 3 bases at J, with 8 bases between the two ends. In nucleotides, the CDR3 is TGCGCCAGCAGTGAAAGGACAGACTATGGCTACACCTTC. Translation: CASSERTDYGYTF.

V gene TRBV15 combines with J gene TRBJ2-1; a weak D match, TRBD2 (6 bases). In germline, CDR1 is LNHNV, CDR2 YYDKDF (reference sequence). There are 15 residues in the CDR3. With 3 bases removed from V and 2 bases from J, the gap between germline ends came to 11 bases. The chain's CDR3 is CATSRGTGAYNEQFF. The CDR3 nucleotides read TGTGCCACCAGCAGGGGGACGGGGGCCTACAATGAGCAGTTCTTC.

The chain couples TRBV5-1 to TRBJ2-6, with D possibly matching TRBD2 (5 bases). Deletions cut 1 base from V and 0 bases from J, with 11 bases between. This CDR3 comprises 17 residues. Germline CDR1 and CDR2: SGHRS and YFSETQ. CDR3 sequence: CASSLSPTSSGANVLTF. The CDR3 nucleotides are TGCGCCAGCAGCTTGTCCCCAACTAGCTCTGGGGCCAACGTCCTGACTTTC.

This chain links TRBV10-3 with TRBJ1-4; TRBD1 aligns across 9 bases. Losses at the gene ends were 6 bases for V and 8 bases for J; bases not matched to a gene: 13. The germline V gene encodes CDR1 ENHRY and CDR2 SYGVKD. CDR3 length: 16 residues. Here the CDR3 reads CAISSPTGGSREKLFF. CDR3 nucleotide sequence: TGTGCCATCAGCAGCCCGACAGGGGGTTCTAGGGAAAAACTGTTTTTT.

The chain uses TRBV18 and TRBJ1-1, with 7 bases fitting TRBD1. The CDR3 consists of 15 residues. Germline CDR1 is KGHSH and CDR2 is LQKENI. The V gene end was trimmed by 8 bases and the J gene end by 4 bases; junction bases not matched to a gene: 13. The CDR3 is CASRTGPDASTEAFF. The DNA of the CDR3 is TGTGCCAGCCGGACAGGACCCGATGCGAGCACTGAAGCTTTCTTT.

The table lists this clone with a count of one. The CDR3 sequence is CASSSGLAGGPDTQYF. DNA for the CDR3: TGCGCCAGCAGCTCGGGACTAGCGGGGGGCCCAGATACGCAGTATTTT. The chain is built from TRBV5-1 and TRBJ2-3, with 15 bases matching TRBD2. CDR1 is SGHRS, CDR2 YFSETQ, per germline. The CDR3 is made up of 16 amino acids. Trimming removed 3 bases from V and 4 bases from J; junction bases left unmatched: 3.

The chain is built from TRBV4-2 and TRBJ2-7; the match to TRBD1 covers 8 bases. With V trimmed by 0 bases and J by 5 bases, 6 bases remained unmatched. The CDR3 contains 15 residues. Germline CDR1 is LGHNA and CDR2 is YNFKEQ. The CDR3 region has the DNA TGTGCCAGCAGCCAAGAAGACAGGGGAACAGACGAGCAGTACTTC. This encodes CASSQEDRGTDEQYF.

The genes are TRBV5-8 and TRBJ2-4, with a tentative D call TRBD2 (5 bases). V lost 0 bases and J lost 8, with 12 bases in between. The CDR3 totals 14 residues. Germline V gene data show CDR1 as SGHTS and CDR2 as YDEGEE. CDR3: CASSLETNGYIQYF. Here the CDR3 DNA reads TGTGCCAGCAGCTTGGAGACTAACGGGTACATTCAGTACTTC.